This TCR beta chain is from a study of T cells after yellow fever vaccination. Study-level results: Primary-vaccination clones mostly resurfaced post-booster (approximately 96% CD4, just under 90% CD8).

TCRdb recomputed calls from the 5' RACE reads with MiXCR, one row per CDR3 protein. The sample has 510,000 or so distinct CDR3 sequences, 15% to 20% seen once; the top ten hold approximately 14%. The V end was cut by 0 bases, the J end by 2 bases, with 8 bases between. This CDR3 spans 15 amino acids. Germline V gives CDR1 SGHTA, CDR2 FQGTGA. Details on this clonotype: Its specificity is not known.

The starting material was PBMCs, obtained 15 days after the yellow fever booster vaccination. This TCR was sampled from a man aged 25-40 years who received the YFV17D yellow fever vaccine. The chain carries TRBV7-3 and TRBJ2-1; no clear D. CDR3 sequence reads: CASSLTFPPYNEQFF. The CDR3 DNA reads as TGTGCCAGCAGCTTAACGTTCCCTCCCTACAATGAGCAGTTCTTC.